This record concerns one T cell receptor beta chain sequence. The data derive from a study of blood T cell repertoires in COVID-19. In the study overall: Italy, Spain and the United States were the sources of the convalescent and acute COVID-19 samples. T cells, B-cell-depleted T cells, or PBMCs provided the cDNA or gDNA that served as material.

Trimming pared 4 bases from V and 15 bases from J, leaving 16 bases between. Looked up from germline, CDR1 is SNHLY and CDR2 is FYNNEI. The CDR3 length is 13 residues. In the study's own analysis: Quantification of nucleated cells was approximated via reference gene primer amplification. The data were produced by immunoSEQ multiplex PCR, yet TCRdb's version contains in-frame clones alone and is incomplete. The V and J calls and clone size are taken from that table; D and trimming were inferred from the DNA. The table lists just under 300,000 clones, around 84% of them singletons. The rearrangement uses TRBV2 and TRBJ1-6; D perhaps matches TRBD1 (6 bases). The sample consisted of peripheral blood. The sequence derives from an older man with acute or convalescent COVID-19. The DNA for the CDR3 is TGTGCCAGCAGTGCTAAGGGGGACCTAGGCCTCCACTTT. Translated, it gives CASSAKGDLGLHF. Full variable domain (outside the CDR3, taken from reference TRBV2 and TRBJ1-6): EPEVTQTPSHQVTQMGQEVILRCVPISNHLYFYWYRQILGQKVEFLVSFYNNEISEKSEIFDDQFSVERPDGSNFTLKIRSTKLEDSAMYFCASSAKGDLGLHFGNGTRLTVT.